Reported below is one T cell receptor beta chain. Antigen specificity is unknown. These data come from a study of vaccination and CD4 T cells after COVID-19. Study details: Nasal swab PCR showed SARS-CoV-2 in convalescent patients, fewer than 10 with mild and one with severe disease.

The length of the CDR3 is 15 residues. Germline CDR1 reads SGHRS; CDR2 reads YFSETQ. The junction had 8 bases not matched to a gene; V was cut back by 3 bases and J by 5 bases. The treatment denotes: roughly 10-day PBMC culture with coronavirus spike peptide pools or control peptides (ViraFEST assay). T cells were expanded with peptide pools, and expanded clonotypes were identified by TCR sequencing. Sequenced with the Oncomine TCR Beta short-read assay was DNA taken from cultured CD4+ T cells. Each CDR3 protein gets one entry after TCRdb re-called the PCR reads with MiXCR. In the table there are approximately 6,700 distinct CDR3 sequences, around 50% of which are singletons.

The sequenced sample consisted of CD4+ T cells from blood, cultured in vitro. The chain couples TRBV5-1 to TRBJ2-1; 7 bases match TRBD1. The source is a human donor who had recovered from COVID-19. This CDR3 reads CASSYLPGQHNEQFF. For the CDR3, the DNA is TGCGCCAGCAGCTACCTGCCGGGACAGCACAATGAGCAGTTCTTC.